This TCR beta chain was sequenced for a study of blood T cells in healthy people across ages. Using a J-beta primer mix together with a sample-barcoded 5' primer, a second PCR was run for about 6 to 11 cycles. A 12-random-nucleotide template-switch adaptor tagged each cDNA molecule. One entry per CDR3 protein, called by TCRdb with MiXCR from the 5' RACE reads. This table has 800,000 to 1,300,000 distinct CDR3 sequences, under 30% appearing once. The V and J ends lost 0 bases and 5 bases, in that order; junction bases with no gene match: 9. CDR3 length: 16 residues. Germline V gene data show CDR1 as MGHRA and CDR2 as YSYEKL. Aged roughly 6 to 100, donors were systemically healthy Caucasians from Russia. This clonotype was observed a few times. These data also featured in a second study, about T cells of mothers and their children.

The gene calls are TRBV4-1 and TRBJ2-5; TRBD1 matches 7 bases. Sequencing was performed on blood. The source of this sequence is a girl aged 2 to 10 in good health. The CDR3 region has the DNA TGCGCCAGCAGCCAAGATCAGGGGGTCGTCGAGGAGACCCAGTACTTC. The encoded protein is CASSQDQGVVEETQYF.